The rows below give T cell receptor beta chains drawn from one sample of a study of shared clonotypes between healthy human individuals. The data were produced by immunoSEQ multiplex PCR, yet TCRdb's version contains in-frame clones alone and is incomplete. Of around 2,100,000 clones in the sample, about 95% were seen once. Sequencing was performed on naive CD8+ T cells sorted from blood. The origin of the receptors is a man between 18 and 35 years old in good health. The CDR3 runs from the conserved cysteine through the conserved F or W. Clone size is stated in some rows and not others, as once, few, many or a class when expanded.

clone_size	cdr3_length	v_call	cdr3_aa
-	17	TRBV10-3	CAISESNGQGATGELFF
once	15	TRBV7-3	CASSLTGGYQETQYF
-	13	TRBV10-1	CASSLAGGTEQFF
-	15	TRBV5-6	CASTHNTGRPYEQYF
-	16	TRBV4-3	CASSPFFAGEYNEQFF
-	14	TRBV7-2	CASSPTGSEQPQHF
once	16	TRBV5-1	CASSPLAGLAKNIQYF
-	18	TRBV2	CASSERRLGLLSSYGYTF
-	15	TRBV30	CAWSVRGDNTDTQYF
-	15	TRBV7-8	CASSLGGTSTDTQYF
-	14	TRBV6-5	CASSYARVNTEAFF
-	15	TRBV7-2	CASSSESRTQETQYF
-	15	TRBV6-5	CASSPPGQGQNIQYF
-	15	TRBV6-5	CASRPGEGVNQPQHF
-	15	TRBV5-8	CASSLVGPNTGELFF
-	20	TRBV23-1	CASSQRTPPHRVGGASGYTF
once	15	TRBV9	CASSVAASGSYEQYF
few	12	TRBV10-3	CAIMGHAYGYTF
-	14	TRBV27	CASSLRGFGNTIYF
-	14	TRBV6-6	CASSFTGEVYEQYF
-	13	TRBV30	CAWSVEGPETQYF
-	16	TRBV9	CASSASGTGPYNEQFF
-	16	TRBV27	CASNPGNPSGANVLTF
-	13	TRBV10-3	CAIKGGSRYEQYF
-	13	TRBV6-1	CASSVYFTDTQYF
-	15	TRBV4-1	CASSQEEYSQETQYF
-	14	TRBV6-1	CASSEAEVPGELFF
-	14	TRBV5-1	CASSRQEGPETQYF
few	14	TRBV30	CAWSVWGGNTEAFF
-	15	TRBV11-2	CASSLGRGAVETQYF
once	17	TRBV7-2	CASTAGQYQYLNYGYTF